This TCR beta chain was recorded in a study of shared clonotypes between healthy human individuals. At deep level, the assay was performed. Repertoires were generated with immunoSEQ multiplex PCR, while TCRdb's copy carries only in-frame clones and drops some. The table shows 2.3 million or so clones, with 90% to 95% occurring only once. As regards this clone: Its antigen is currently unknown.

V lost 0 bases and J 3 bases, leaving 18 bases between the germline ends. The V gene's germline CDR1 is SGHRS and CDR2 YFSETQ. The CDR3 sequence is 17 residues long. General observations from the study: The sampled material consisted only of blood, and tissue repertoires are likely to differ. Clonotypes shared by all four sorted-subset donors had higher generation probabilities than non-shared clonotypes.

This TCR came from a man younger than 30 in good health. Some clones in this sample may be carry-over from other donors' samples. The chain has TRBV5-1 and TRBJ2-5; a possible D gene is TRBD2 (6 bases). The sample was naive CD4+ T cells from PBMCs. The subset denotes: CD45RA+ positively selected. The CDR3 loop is CASSLVPRGGSKETQYF. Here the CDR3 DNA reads TGCGCCAGCAGCTTGGTCCCCCGAGGAGGGTCCAAAGAGACCCAGTACTTC.